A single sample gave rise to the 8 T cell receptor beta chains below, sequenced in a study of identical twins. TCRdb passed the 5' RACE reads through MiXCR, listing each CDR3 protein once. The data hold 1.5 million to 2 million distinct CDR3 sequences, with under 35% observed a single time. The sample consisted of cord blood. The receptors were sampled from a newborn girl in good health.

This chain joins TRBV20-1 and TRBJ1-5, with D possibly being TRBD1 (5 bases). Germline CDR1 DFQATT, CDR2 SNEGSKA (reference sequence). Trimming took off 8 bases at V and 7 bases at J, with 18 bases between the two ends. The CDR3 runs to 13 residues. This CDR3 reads CSTRAFGPQPQHF. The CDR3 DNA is TGCAGTACCAGGGCATTCGGGCCCCAGCCCCAGCATTTT.

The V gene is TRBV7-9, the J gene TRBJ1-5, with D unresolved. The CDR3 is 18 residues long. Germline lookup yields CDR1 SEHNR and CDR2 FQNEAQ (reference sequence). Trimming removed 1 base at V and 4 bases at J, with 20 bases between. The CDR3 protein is CASSLGSAGRSKNQPQHF. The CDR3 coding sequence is TGTGCCAGCAGCTTAGGGTCGGCAGGTCGGTCAAAAAATCAGCCCCAGCATTTT.

The chain's CDR3 is CASSLGRIRGLAPNEQFF. The DNA for the CDR3 is TGTGCCAGCAGCTTAGGACGTATACGGGGACTAGCGCCCAATGAGCAGTTCTTC. The chain recombines TRBV7-9 with TRBJ2-1, with 10 positions matching TRBD2. CDR1 and CDR2 from the germline V gene are SEHNR and FQNEAQ (reference sequence). The CDR3 contains 18 residues. V shed 1 base, J shed 6 bases, and the junction held 12 bases outside the gene matches.

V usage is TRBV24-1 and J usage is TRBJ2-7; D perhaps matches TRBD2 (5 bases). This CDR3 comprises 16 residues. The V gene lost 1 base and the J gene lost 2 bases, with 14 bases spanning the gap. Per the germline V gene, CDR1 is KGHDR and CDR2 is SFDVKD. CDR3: CATSDFPRTGTYEQYF. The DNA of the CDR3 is TGTGCCACCAGTGATTTCCCCCGGACGGGAACCTACGAGCAGTACTTC.

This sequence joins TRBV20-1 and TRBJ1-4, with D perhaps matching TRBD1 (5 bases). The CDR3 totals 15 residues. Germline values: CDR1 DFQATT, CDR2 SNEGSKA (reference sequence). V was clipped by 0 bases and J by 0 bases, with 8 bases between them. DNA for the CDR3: TGCAGTGCTAGAGATCCCAGGGCAACTAATGAAAAACTGTTTTTT. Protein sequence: CSARDPRATNEKLFF.

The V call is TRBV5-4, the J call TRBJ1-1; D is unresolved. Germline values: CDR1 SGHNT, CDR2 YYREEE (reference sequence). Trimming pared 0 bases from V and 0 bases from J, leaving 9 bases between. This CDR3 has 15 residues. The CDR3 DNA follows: TGTGCCAGCAGCTTGGCCAGCCCCATGAACACTGAAGCTTTCTTT. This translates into CASSLASPMNTEAFF.

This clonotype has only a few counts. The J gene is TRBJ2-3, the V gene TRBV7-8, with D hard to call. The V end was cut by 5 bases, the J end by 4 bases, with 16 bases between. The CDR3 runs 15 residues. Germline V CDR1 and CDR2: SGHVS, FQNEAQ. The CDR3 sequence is CASSPRVKVPDTQYF. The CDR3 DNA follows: TGTGCCAGCAGCCCCCGAGTAAAGGTCCCAGATACGCAGTATTTT. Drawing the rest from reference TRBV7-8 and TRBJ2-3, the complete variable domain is GAGVSQSPRYKVAKRGQDVALRCDPISGHVSLFWYQQALGQGPEFLTYFQNEAQLDKSGLPSDRFFAERPEGSVSTLKIQRTQQEDSAVYLCASSPRVKVPDTQYFGPGTRLTVL.

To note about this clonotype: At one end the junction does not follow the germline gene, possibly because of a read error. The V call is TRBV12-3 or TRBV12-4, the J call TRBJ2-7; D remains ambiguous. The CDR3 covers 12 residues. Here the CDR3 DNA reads TGTACCAGCAGCCGGGTGACCTACGAGCAGTACTTC. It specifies CTSSRVTYEQYF.